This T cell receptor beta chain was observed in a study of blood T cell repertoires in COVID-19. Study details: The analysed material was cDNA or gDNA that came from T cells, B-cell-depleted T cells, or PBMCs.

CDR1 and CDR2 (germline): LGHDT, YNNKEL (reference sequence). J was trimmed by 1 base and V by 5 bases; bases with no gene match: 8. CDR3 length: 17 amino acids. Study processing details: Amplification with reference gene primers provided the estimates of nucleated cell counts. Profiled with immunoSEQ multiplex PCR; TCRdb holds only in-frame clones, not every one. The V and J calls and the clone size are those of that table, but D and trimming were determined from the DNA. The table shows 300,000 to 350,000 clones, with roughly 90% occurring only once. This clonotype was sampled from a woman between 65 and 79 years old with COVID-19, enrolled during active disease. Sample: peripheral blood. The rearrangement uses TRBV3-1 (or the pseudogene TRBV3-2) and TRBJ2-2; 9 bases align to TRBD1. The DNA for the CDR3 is TGTGCCAGCAGCACTGGGGACAGGGATGGGAACACCGGGGAGCTGTTTTTT. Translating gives CASSTGDRDGNTGELFF.